This entry is about one T cell receptor (beta chain). What it binds is not known. The authors divided CD4+ cells into CD45RA+ naive and CD45RA-negative memory subsets. The data originate from a study of shared clonotypes between healthy human individuals. Study-wide points: Non-shared clonotypes showed lower generation probabilities than clonotypes common to all four donors.

Germline V gene data show CDR1 as GTSNPN and CDR2 as SVGIG (reference sequence). The CDR3 has 15 amino acids. The V end was cut by 2 bases, the J end by 2 bases, with 13 bases between. Genomic DNA of each subset was evenly split across several immunoSEQ plates. In the original workflow: ImmunoSEQ output held junction-only sequences without quality scores, so filtering differed. Sequencing was performed with immunoSEQ multiplex PCR; in TCRdb, only in-frame clones are kept and a portion is missing. V and J calls plus clone size are reproduced from that table; the DNA served to infer D and trimming. The data contain some 1.4 million clones, roughly 96% of them singletons.

V usage is TRBV30 and J usage is TRBJ1-3; no definite D call. The TCR was taken from a man aged 30 to 39 in good health. Input material: naive CD4+ T cells sorted from blood. Noted subset: CD45RA+ positively selected. CDR3 in amino acids: CAWSITTNTGNTIYF. In DNA form, the CDR3 reads TGTGCCTGGAGTATAACTACGAATACTGGAAACACCATATATTTT.